A selection of T cell receptor beta chains follows, all from one sample in a study of blood T cell repertoires in COVID-19. TCRdb's table, derived via immunoSEQ multiplex PCR, lists solely in-frame clones and lacks some. The table shows 80,000 to 100,000 clones, with roughly 80% occurring only once. Sequenced input: peripheral blood. All receptors derive from a man in his forties or fifties who had recovered from COVID-19. Both conserved end residues are part of each CDR3.

TRBV12-3/TRBV12-4	TRBJ1-4	CASSLVPGEKLFF
TRBV7-9	TRBJ1-2	CASSLGGENYGYTF
TRBV9	TRBJ2-1	CASSAGLAGGSGEQFF
TRBV11-2	TRBJ2-1	CASSLVPSGRALYEQFF
TRBV10-1	TRBJ1-2	CASSPRTGLDYGYTF
TRBV5-4	TRBJ2-2	CASSQQGLAGPGGGELFF
TRBV4-3	TRBJ2-7	CASSQDVGGGSEQYF
TRBV11-2	TRBJ1-2	CASSLARGGHGYGYTF
TRBV30	TRBJ1-2	CAWSLVRQVNYGYTF
TRBV27	TRBJ1-1	CASSLVRGEAFF
TRBV27	TRBJ1-5	CASSTGWNQPQHF
TRBV20-1	TRBJ2-1	CSASLSGRTYNEQFF
TRBV7-8	TRBJ1-4	CASSPSRGTNEKLFF
TRBV6-5	TRBJ2-7	CASSLTLQAYEQYF
TRBV2	TRBJ2-3	CASRTSGADTQYF
TRBV4-3	TRBJ1-3	CASSQSGSGNTIYF
TRBV19	TRBJ1-4	CASSIIGNSANEKLFF
TRBV7-2	TRBJ2-7	CASSFAIGAGGYSYEQYF
TRBV6-6	TRBJ2-2	CASNSAGGGPGELFF
TRBV2	TRBJ1-4	CASLRGVGEKLFF
TRBV24-1	TRBJ2-2	CATSATTGGSGELFF
TRBV7-2	TRBJ2-3	CASSLDSLAQYF
TRBV12-5	TRBJ1-5	CASGLERVDQPQHF
TRBV20-1	TRBJ1-4	CSARDRDRGFF
TRBV9	TRBJ1-4	CASSVGERANEKLFF
TRBV20-1	TRBJ2-1	CSASPLLTSSYNEQFF
TRBV7-2	TRBJ1-6	CASSLEGGNSPLHF
TRBV19	TRBJ1-5	CASSIANTENQPQHF
TRBV9	TRBJ2-1	CASSPRAESYNEQFF